This T cell receptor beta chain was found in a study of OX40 agonist ivuxolimab in advanced cancers. As for the study more broadly: Ivuxolimab was an agonistic, fully human IgG2 monoclonal antibody directed against OX40 (CD134), a costimulatory receptor. Intravenous ivuxolimab was administered to patients every 2 weeks at six dose levels: 0.01, 0.1, 0.3, 1.5, 3 and 10 mg/kg. Among the approximately 50 dose-escalation patients, approximately 20 had hepatocellular carcinoma, roughly 15 melanoma, 9 renal cell carcinoma and 9 head and neck cancer. A male proportion of around 81% and a mean age of around 60 years, ranging from 23 to 79, were recorded for the dose-escalation cohort. Prior anti-PD-1, anti-PD-L1 or anti-CTLA-4 therapy was permitted, and 35% to 40% of dose-escalation patients had received checkpoint inhibitors. Three dose-escalation patients achieved partial responses, one with hepatocellular carcinoma and two with cutaneous melanoma. Peripheral TCRbeta sequencing aimed to test whether ivuxolimab altered TCR sequence diversity and caused clonal T-cell expansion. The paper reports the monotherapy dose-escalation portion (N ≈ 52 patients) of the phase I ivuxolimab trial.

Notes on this clone: The clone's antigen remains unknown. Base-call qualities are not available, and no considerably larger clone is one nucleotide away.

To sequence the TCRbeta CDR3 region, genomic DNA was isolated from the sorted cells. The immunoSEQ Assay was used to sequence the TCRbeta CDR3 regions. As stored in TCRdb, this immuneACCESS dataset retains in-frame rearrangements with V and J assigned. A fraction of the clones does not appear; measured against another copy, unresolved V genes explain less than half of the discrepancy, and the remainder lacks a known reason. This sample comprises about 20,000 clones, around three quarters of them detected only once. The ten largest clones represent 21% of the sample. The paper's findings and limits, for the study overall: At doses of 0.1 to 3.0 mg/kg, clonal expansion of both CD4+ and CD8+ blood T cells was observed from baseline to week 6. Low levels of normalized T-cell clonal expansion were also shown by some nonresponding patients. The antigen specificity of the clonally expanded peripheral T cells was not determined. On average, CD8+ T cells showed more expanded clones than CD4+ T cells after ivuxolimab. In partial responders in the 0.1-3.0 mg/kg groups, normalized peripheral clonal expansion was found to be among the lowest, especially among CD8+ T cells.

CDR1 and CDR2, looked up from the germline V gene (reference sequence), are MNHEY and SMNVEV. The germline V end is reduced by 7 bases and the J end by 3 bases; junction bases left unmatched: 8. From its cysteine to its phenylalanine, the CDR3 spans 14 amino acids. CDR3 DNA is the only sequence kept; it has 42 bases, read in frame from the first base. Patients with autoimmune disease history or receiving systemic immunosuppression were excluded from the trial. In every dose cohort, peripheral blood was drawn for TCR sequencing at baseline, cycle 4 day 1, and cycle 7 day 1. The samples were drawn from a first-in-human, open-label, multicenter phase I dose-escalation trial of ivuxolimab. The trial enrolled adults with locally advanced or metastatic head and neck squamous cell, hepatocellular, melanoma or renal cell carcinoma. Before TCR sequencing, CD4+ T cells and CD8+ T cells from peripheral blood were sorted into separate populations.

This chain joins TRBV27 to TRBJ2-7; TRBD1 matches 8 bases in the middle. The starting material was CD4+ or CD8+ T cells sorted from blood, obtained in a trial of the OX40 agonist ivuxolimab. This TCR came from an adult with an advanced solid tumor such as melanoma, head and neck, liver or kidney cancer. The CDR3 reads as follows: CASIPDRDHYEQYF. The DNA is TGTGCCAGCATCCCGGACAGGGACCACTACGAGCAGTACTTC.